The present TCR beta chain was sequenced within a study of OX40 agonist ivuxolimab in advanced cancers. Study-wide context: The costimulatory receptor OX40 (CD134) was targeted by ivuxolimab, a fully human IgG2 agonistic monoclonal antibody. Intravenous ivuxolimab was administered to patients every 2 weeks at six dose levels: 0.01, 0.1, 0.3, 1.5, 3 and 10 mg/kg. Among the roughly 50 dose-escalation patients, around 19 had hepatocellular carcinoma, roughly 15 melanoma, 9 renal cell carcinoma and 9 head and neck cancer. A male proportion of around 81% and a mean age of about 60 years, ranging from 23 to 79, were recorded for the dose-escalation cohort. Prior anti-PD-1, anti-PD-L1 or anti-CTLA-4 therapy was permitted, and checkpoint inhibitors had been received by about 37% of dose-escalation patients. Partial responses occurred in three dose-escalation patients: two with cutaneous melanoma and one with hepatocellular carcinoma. Peripheral TCRbeta sequencing aimed to test whether ivuxolimab altered TCR sequence diversity and caused clonal T-cell expansion. The paper describes the monotherapy dose-escalation part (N ≈ 51 patients) of the phase I trial of ivuxolimab. Broad study findings and their caveats: At doses of 0.1 to 3.0 mg/kg, clonal expansion of both CD4+ and CD8+ T cells in blood was seen between baseline and week 6. In the 0.1-3.0 mg/kg groups, partial responders were among the patients with the lowest normalized peripheral clonal expansion, particularly in CD8+ T cells. The antigen specificity of the peripheral T cells that underwent clonal expansion was not determined. Low levels of normalized T-cell clonal expansion were also seen in some patients who did not respond. After ivuxolimab, more expanded clones were found on average in CD8+ T cells than in CD4+ T cells.

As regards this clone: What antigen it recognizes has not been identified. Base qualities were left out, and no much larger clone turns up one base away.

CDR3 length: 14 amino acids, cysteine to phenylalanine. Of all the DNA, just the CDR3 is kept, 42 bases in frame from base 1. As encoded in the germline V gene, CDR1 is SNHLY while CDR2 is FYNNEI. At the junction V is shortened by 7 bases and J by 0 bases, with 10 bases in between. Patients with a history of autoimmune disease or receiving systemic immunosuppression were excluded from the trial. Peripheral blood for TCR sequencing was drawn from every dose cohort at baseline, at cycle 4 day 1 and at cycle 7 day 1. Samples came from an open-label, multicenter, first-in-human phase I dose-escalation trial of ivuxolimab. The trial enrolled adults with locally advanced or metastatic head and neck squamous cell, hepatocellular, melanoma or renal cell carcinoma. Before TCR sequencing, CD4+ and CD8+ T cells were separately sorted from peripheral blood. Genomic DNA was extracted from sorted cells for sequencing of the TCRbeta CDR3 region. The immunoSEQ Assay was used for sequencing of TCRbeta CDR3 regions. TCRdb provides this immuneACCESS table in a form limited to in-frame rearrangements. Some clones are lacking; in checked studies, under half of them reflect an unresolved V gene, and why the rest are absent is not known. This sample has over 90,000 clones in its table, and 80% to 90% of those were observed once. The ten top clones hold around 2% of the sample.

The sequence joins TRBV2 to TRBJ2-4, with the D segment identity uncertain. The source was CD4+ or CD8+ T cells sorted from blood, collected in a trial of the OX40 agonist ivuxolimab. The sequence was obtained from an adult with an advanced solid tumor such as melanoma, head and neck, liver or kidney cancer. The CDR3 region: CASTAELAKNIQYF. Read as DNA, the sequence is TGTGCCAGCACTGCAGAACTAGCCAAAAACATTCAGTACTTC.